This TCR beta chain was found in a study of naive and memory T cell subsets (dated by TCRdb to the late 2010s). With regard to the full study: According to the figure summarizing the samples, there were 10 blood donors, 7 tuberculin skin test biopsies and 3 saline control biopsies. Skin biopsies were collected from tuberculin skin test sites or from saline-injected control sites and were processed for RNA extraction as previously described. Usually PCR2 was run as a SYBR Green qPCR and stopped at a set threshold, although low-input samples could use end-point PCR (approximately 6 cycles) instead.

The CDR3 measures 17 amino acids from cysteine to phenylalanine. The CDR3 DNA has 51 bases and is translated from base 1. Trimming removed 5 bases from V and 0 bases from J; the gene matches leave 12 bases unexplained. There are many counts of this clonotype. Its binding antigen is unknown. No base quality information exists; no much larger clone differs at one position. The treatment or condition label corresponds to: skin biopsy from PPD injection site in Mantoux-positive individual. A robust, sensitive protocol for the amplification, sequencing and analysis of TCRs was described in the study, in which 3' ligation of a UMI-containing oligonucleotide to TCR cDNA was used. The tuberculin skin test biopsies were taken from PPD-injected sites in individuals who had a positive Mantoux test. Total RNA was treated with RQ1 DNase, without cell sorting, prior to reverse transcription, with an input of roughly 1 to 1000 ng being targeted. Libraries were prepared from skin biopsies and whole blood so that pipeline robustness could be tested in samples in which T cells form a minority population.

The full study reports these points: Both types of skin biopsy reportedly yielded TCR sequences, though far more TCRs came from tuberculin skin test sites. The RNA-based method was acknowledged to be potentially sensitive to changes in TCR transcripts with T cell activation and differentiation. Skin biopsy collection and RNA processing details were not given in the paper but referenced to earlier studies. The larger number of TCRs found at tuberculin skin test sites was interpreted as T cell infiltration of a delayed type IV hypersensitivity reaction.

Library prep was done by UMI-ligation and nested PCR. The ligated cDNA was amplified in four rounds of PCR with nested alpha and beta constant region primers together with the SP2 primer. For the blood and skin samples, reverse transcription of TCR RNA was done with SuperScript IV along with alpha and beta constant region primers. An oligonucleotide carrying the Illumina SP2 primer and a UMI was ligated to the 3' end of the cDNA by means of T4 RNA ligase 1. To prevent hairpin formation, the 12-nucleotide UMI was made up of two random hexamers with an eight-base spacer between them. TCR alpha and beta chain libraries were processed separately from the second PCR onward, with dual indexing for multiplexing. After pooling, the indexed libraries were analyzed by capillary electrophoresis and sequenced on either an Illumina MiSeq or NextSeq. To boost base diversity and improve cluster recognition, PhiX DNA at about 4.5-8% was spiked into the libraries. Per the source publication's procedure: Demultiplexor extracted UMIs from read 2, combined them with read 1 TCR sequence, and split reads by sample indices. V and J genes and V-J junctions were identified by Decombinator, which gave every TCR a five-part identifier that included V and J deletions. Collapsinator relied on UMIs to correct both sequencing errors and PCR amplification heterogeneity, producing a UMI-based abundance for each TCR. Identifiers were converted to nucleotide sequence by CDR3Translator and translated to amino acids, and CDR3 regions were extracted on the basis of terminal motifs. After normalization to the amount of input RNA, the error-corrected alpha and beta TCR counts from blood and from skin were compared. The raw public data were reprocessed by TCRdb itself: fastp quality trimming at Q25, MiXCR clonotype calling, in-frame beta chains only. Rows with one shared CDR3 protein collapse into an entry with the most common genes and DNA. Clone size and V and J calls follow TCRdb, not the original study. The sample includes tens of thousands of distinct CDR3 sequences, with roughly 6.6% observed a single time. Of the sample, 3.1% is held by the ten largest clones.

This sequence originates from an adult in good health. The sequencing here drew on skin, taken from a tuberculin skin test site. This receptor chain uses TRBV12-3 or TRBV12-4 and TRBJ2-7, with 8 bases aligning to TRBD1. The nucleotide sequence reads as follows: TGTGCCAGCAGTCCGCCCAGCAGGACAGGGAGCTCCTACGAGCAGTACTTC. It translates to CASSPPSRTGSSYEQYF.